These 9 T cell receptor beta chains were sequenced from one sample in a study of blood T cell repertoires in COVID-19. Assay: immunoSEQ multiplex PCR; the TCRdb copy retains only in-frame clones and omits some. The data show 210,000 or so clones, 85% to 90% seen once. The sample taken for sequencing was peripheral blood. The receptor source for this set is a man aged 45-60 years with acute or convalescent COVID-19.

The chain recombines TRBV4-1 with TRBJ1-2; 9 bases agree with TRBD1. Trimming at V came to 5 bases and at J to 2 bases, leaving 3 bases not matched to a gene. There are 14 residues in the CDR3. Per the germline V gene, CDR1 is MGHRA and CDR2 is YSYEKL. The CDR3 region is CASSTDRGNYGYTF. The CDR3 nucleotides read TGCGCCAGCAGCACAGACAGGGGGAACTATGGCTACACCTTC.

Here the CDR3 reads CASSGASAETQYF. CDR3 sequence (DNA): TGTGCCAGCAGCGGGGCTAGCGCAGAGACCCAGTACTTC. This chain connects TRBV5-5 to TRBJ2-5, with a possible D match to TRBD2 (6 bases). V lost 4 bases to trimming and J lost 4 bases, with 11 bases between them. This CDR3 is built from 13 residues. The V gene's germline CDR1 is SGHKS and CDR2 YYEKEE (reference sequence).

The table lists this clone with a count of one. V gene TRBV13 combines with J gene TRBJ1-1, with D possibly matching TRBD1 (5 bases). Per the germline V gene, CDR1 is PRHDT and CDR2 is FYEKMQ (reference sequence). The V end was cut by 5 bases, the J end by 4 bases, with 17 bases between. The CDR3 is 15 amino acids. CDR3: CASSLPGARGTEAFF. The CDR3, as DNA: TGTGCCAGCAGCCTTCCTGGGGCGCGGGGCACTGAAGCTTTCTTT.

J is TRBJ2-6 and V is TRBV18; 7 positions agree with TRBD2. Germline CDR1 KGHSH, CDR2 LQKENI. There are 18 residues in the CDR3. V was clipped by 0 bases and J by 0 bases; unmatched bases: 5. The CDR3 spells CASSPPGRGSSGANVLTF. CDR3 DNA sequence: TGTGCCAGCTCACCACCGGGGAGGGGAAGCTCTGGGGCCAACGTCCTGACTTTC.

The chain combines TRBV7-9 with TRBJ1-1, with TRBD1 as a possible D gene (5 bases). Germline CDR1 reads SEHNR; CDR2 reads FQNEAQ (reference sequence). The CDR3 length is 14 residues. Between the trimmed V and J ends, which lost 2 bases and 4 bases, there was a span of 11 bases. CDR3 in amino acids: CASSLRGRGTEAFF. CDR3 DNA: TGTGCCAGCAGCTTAAGGGGTAGGGGCACTGAAGCTTTCTTT.

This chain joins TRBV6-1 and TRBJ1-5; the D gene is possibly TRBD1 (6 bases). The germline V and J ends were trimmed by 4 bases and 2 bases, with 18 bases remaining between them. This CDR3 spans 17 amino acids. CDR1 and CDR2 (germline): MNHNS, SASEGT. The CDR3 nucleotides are TGTGCCAGCAGTGGCGACGTCCGCAGGGGCGGCAATCAGCCCCAGCATTTT. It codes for CASSGDVRRGGNQPQHF.

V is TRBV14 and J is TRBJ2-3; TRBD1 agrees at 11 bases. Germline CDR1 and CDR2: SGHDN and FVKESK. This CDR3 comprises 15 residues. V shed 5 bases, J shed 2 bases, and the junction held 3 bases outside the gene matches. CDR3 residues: CASSGQGAITDTQYF. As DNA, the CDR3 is TGTGCCAGCAGCGGACAGGGGGCCATCACAGATACGCAGTATTTT.

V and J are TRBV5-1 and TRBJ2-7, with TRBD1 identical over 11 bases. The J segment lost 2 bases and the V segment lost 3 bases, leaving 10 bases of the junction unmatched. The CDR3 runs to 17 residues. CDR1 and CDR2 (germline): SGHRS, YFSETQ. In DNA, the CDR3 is TGCGCCAGCAGCTGGGACAGGGGGGGAACAATCCCCTACGAGCAGTACTTC. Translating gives CASSWDRGGTIPYEQYF.

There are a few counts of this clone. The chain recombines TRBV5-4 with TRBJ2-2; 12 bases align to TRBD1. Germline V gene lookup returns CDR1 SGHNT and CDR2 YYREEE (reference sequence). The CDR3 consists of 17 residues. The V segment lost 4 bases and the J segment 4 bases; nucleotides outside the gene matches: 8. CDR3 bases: TGTGCCAGCAGCCCGGGACAGGGGGCTTCGAGCACCGGGGAGCTGTTTTTT. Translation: CASSPGQGASSTGELFF.